This T cell receptor beta chain was sequenced for a study of breast tumors, draining lymph nodes, adjacent tissues. Breast cancer patients provided tissue from their axillary draining lymph nodes. This clonotype was counted a few times. This CDR3 spans 13 amino acids. Per germline, CDR1 MNHNS and CDR2 SASEGT. The ends were cut back, 9 bases at V and 4 bases at J, with 13 bases in the middle. TCRdb processed the multiplex PCR reads anew with MiXCR; each CDR3 protein has one entry. The sample consists of 150,000 to 200,000 distinct CDR3 sequences, about 33% of them appearing once. The receptor comes from a female donor with breast cancer. Some clones in this sample may be carry-over from other donors' samples. The chain employs TRBV6-1 and TRBJ2-1, with TRBD2 as a possible D gene (5 bases). Specimen: axillary lymph node tissue. The CDR3 DNA reads as TGTGCCAGTGGACTTAAGACTTACAATGAGCAGTTCTTC. The encoded protein is CASGLKTYNEQFF.